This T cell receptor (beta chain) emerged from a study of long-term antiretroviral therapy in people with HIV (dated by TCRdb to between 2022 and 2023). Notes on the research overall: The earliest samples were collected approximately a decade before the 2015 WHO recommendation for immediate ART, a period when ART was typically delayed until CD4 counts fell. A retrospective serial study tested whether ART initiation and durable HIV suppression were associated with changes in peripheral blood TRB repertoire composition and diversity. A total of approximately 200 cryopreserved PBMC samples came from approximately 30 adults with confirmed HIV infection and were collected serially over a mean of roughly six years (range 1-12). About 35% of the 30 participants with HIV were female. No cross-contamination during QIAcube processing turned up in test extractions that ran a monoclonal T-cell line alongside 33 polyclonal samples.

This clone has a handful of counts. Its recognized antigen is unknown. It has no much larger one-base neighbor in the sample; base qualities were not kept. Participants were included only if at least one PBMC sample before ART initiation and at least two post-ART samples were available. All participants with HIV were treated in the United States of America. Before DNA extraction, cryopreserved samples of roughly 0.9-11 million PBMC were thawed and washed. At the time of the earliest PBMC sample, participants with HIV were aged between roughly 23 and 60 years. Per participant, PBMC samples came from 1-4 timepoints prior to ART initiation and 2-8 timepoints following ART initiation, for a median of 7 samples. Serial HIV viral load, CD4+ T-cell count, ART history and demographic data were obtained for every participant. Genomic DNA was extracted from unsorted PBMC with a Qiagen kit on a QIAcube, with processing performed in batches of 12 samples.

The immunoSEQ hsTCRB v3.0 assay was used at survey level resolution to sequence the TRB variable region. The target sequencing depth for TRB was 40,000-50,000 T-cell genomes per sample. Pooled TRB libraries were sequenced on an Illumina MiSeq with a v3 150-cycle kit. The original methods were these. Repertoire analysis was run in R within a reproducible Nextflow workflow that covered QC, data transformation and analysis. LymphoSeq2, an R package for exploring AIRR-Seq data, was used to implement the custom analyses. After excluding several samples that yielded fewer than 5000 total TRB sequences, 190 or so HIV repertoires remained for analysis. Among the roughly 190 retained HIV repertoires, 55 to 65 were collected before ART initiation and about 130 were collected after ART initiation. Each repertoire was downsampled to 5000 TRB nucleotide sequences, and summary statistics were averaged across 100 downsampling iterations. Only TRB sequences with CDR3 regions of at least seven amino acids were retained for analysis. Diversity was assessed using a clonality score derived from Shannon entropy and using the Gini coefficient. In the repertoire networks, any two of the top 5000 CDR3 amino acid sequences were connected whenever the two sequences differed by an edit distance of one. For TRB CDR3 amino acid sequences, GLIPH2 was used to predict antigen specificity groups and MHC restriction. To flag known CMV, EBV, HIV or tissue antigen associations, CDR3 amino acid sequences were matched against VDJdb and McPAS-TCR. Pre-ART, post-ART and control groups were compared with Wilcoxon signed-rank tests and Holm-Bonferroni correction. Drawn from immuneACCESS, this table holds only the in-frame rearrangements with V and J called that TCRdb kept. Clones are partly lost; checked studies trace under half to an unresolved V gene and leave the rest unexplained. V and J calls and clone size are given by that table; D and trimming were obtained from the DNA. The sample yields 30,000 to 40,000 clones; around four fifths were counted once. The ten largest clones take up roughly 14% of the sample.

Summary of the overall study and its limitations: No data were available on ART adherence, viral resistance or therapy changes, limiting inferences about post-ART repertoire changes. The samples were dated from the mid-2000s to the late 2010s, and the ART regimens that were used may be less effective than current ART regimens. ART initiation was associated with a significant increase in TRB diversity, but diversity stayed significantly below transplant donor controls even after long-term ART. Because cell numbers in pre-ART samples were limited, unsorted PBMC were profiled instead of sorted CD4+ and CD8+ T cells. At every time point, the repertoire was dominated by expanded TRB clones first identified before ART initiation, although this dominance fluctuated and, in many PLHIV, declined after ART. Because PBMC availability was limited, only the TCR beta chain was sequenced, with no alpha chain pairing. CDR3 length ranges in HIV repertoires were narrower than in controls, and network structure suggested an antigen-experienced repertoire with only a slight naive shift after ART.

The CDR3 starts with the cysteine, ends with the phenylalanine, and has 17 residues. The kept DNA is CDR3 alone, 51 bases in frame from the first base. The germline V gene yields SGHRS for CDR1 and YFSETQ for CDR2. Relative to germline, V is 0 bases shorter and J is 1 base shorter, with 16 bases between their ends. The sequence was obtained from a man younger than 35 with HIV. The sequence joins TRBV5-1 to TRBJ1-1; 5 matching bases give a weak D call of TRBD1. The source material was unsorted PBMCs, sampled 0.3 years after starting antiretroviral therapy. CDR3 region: CASSLARGPSPNTEAFF. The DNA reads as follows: TGCGCCAGCAGCTTGGCGAGGGGTCCCTCGCCGAACACTGAAGCTTTCTTT.